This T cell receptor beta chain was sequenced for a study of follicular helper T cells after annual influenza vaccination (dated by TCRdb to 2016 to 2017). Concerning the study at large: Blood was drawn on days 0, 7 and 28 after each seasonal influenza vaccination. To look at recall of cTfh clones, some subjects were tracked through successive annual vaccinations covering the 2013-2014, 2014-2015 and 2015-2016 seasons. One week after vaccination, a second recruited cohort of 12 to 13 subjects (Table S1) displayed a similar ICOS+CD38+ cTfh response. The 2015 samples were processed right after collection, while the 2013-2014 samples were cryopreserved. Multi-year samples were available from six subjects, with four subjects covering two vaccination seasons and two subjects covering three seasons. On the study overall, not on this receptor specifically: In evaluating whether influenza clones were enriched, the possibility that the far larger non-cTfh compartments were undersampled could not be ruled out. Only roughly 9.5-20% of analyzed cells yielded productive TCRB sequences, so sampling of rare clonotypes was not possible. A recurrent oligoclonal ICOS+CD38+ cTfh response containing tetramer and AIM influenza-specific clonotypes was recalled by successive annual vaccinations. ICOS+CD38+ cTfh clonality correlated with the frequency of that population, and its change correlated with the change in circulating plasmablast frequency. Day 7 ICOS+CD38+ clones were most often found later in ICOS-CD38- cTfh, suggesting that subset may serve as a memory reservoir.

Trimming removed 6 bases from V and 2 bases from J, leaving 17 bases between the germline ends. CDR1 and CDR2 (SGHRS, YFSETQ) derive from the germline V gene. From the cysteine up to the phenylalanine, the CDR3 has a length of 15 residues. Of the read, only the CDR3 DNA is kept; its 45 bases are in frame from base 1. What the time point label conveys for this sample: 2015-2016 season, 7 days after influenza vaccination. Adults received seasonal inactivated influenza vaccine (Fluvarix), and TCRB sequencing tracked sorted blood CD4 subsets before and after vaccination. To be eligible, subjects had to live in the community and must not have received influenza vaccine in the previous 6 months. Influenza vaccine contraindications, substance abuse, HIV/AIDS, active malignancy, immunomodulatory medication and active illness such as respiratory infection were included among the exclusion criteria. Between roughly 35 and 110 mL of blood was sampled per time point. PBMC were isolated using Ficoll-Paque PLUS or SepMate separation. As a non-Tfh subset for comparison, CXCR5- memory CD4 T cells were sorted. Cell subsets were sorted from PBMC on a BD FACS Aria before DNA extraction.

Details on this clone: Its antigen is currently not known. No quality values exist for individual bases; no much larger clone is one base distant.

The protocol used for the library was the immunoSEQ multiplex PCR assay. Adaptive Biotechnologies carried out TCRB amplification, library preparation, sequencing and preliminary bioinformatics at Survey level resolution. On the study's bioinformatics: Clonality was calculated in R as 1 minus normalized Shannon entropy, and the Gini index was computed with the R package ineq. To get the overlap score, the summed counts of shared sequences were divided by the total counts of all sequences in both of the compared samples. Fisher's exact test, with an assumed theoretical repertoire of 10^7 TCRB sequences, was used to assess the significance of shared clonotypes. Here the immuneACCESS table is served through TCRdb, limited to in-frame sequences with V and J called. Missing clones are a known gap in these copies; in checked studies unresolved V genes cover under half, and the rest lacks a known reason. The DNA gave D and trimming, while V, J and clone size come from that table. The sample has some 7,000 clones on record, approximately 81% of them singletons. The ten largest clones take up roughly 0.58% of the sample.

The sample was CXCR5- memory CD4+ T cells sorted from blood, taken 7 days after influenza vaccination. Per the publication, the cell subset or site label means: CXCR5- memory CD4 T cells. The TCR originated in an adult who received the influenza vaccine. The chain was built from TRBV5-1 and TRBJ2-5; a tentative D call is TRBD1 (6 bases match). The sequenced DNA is TGCGCCAGCACGAGTTCACAGGGCCCACAAGAGACCCAGTACTTC. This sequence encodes CASTSSQGPQETQYF.